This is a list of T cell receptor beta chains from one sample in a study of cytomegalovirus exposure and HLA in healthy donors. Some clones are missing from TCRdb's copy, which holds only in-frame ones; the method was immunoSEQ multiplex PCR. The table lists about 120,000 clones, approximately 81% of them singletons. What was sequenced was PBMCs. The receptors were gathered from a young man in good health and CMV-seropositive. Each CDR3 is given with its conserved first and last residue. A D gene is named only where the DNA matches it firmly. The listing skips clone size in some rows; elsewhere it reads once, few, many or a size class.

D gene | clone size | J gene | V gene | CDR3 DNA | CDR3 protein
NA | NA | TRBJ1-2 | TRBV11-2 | TGTGCCAGCAGATTTGGCGGGAGGGGGGTCTATGGCTACACCTTC | CASRFGGRGVYGYTF
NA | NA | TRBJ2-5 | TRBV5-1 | TGCGCCAGCAGCTTGTACCCGGGACACCTGTACCAAGAGACCCAGTACTTC | CASSLYPGHLYQETQYF
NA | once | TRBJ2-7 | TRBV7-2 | TGTGCCAGCAGCTCGTACTACGAGCAGTACTTC | CASSSYYEQYF
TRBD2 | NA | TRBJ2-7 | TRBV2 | TGTGCCAGCCGGGGGGAGGGGACGAAGCAGTACTTC | CASRGEGTKQYF
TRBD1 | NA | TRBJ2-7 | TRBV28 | TGTGCCAGCAGTCCTCCCGGGACAGGTTCCTACGAGCAGTACTTC | CASSPPGTGSYEQYF
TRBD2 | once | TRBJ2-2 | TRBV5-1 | TGCGCCAGCAGCTCGGGACTAGCGGACACCGGGGAGCTGTTTTTT | CASSSGLADTGELFF
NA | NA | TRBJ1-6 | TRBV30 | TGTGCCTGGAGTAGGATAAGGGGGTCCAAAAATTCACCCCTCCACTTT | CAWSRIRGSKNSPLHF
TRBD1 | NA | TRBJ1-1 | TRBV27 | TGTGCCAGCAGTTTATCGATGGGGACAGGGAGCACTGAAGCTTTCTTT | CASSLSMGTGSTEAFF
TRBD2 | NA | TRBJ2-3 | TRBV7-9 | TGTTCCAGCAGCAAATGGACTAGCGGCACAGATACGCAGTATTTT | CSSSKWTSGTDTQYF
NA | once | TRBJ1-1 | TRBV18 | TGTGCCAGCTCACCCCTCCAAGAGGTAGGCACTGAAGCTTTCTTT | CASSPLQEVGTEAFF
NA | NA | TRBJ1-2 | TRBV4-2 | TGTGCCAGCAGCCAATTCCCCGGTGATAACTATGGCTACACCTTC | CASSQFPGDNYGYTF
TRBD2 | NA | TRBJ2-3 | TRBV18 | TGTGCCAGCTCACCACCGGGACTAGCGGCCCCCACAGATACGCAGTATTTT | CASSPPGLAAPTDTQYF
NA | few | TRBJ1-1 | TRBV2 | TGTGCCAGCAGAGCGAACACTGAAGCTTTCTTT | CASRANTEAFF
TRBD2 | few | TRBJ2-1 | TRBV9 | TGTGCCAGCAGCGTAGTTGGGACTAGCACTTCCTACAATGAGCAGTTCTTC | CASSVVGTSTSYNEQFF
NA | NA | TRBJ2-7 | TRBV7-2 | TGTGCCAGCAGCCTACAGTACGAGCAGTACTTC | CASSLQYEQYF
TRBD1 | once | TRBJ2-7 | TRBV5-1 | TGCGCCAGCAGTGGCCCCGGGACAGGGGCAACCTACGAGCAGTACTTC | CASSGPGTGATYEQYF
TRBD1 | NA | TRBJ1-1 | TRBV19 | TGTGCCAGTGTTCAGGGGGCGATGAACACTGAAGCTTTCTTT | CASVQGAMNTEAFF
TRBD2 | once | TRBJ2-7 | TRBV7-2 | TGTGCCAGCAGCTTAAGGGGGGCGGGGGGTTTCATGTACGAGCAGTACTTC | CASSLRGAGGFMYEQYF
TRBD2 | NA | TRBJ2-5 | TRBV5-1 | TGCGCCAGCAGCTCGGGGACTAGCGGGGACCTGTTGGAGACCCAGTACTTC | CASSSGTSGDLLETQYF
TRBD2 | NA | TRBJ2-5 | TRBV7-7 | TGTGCTAGCAGCCCTCGTTCAGGACTAGCGGGAGGAGAGACCCAGTACTTC | CASSPRSGLAGGETQYF